These 17 T cell receptor beta chains share one sample of origin, sequenced in a study of control samples from healthy donors and cancer patients. Sequencing used immunoSEQ multiplex PCR; TCRdb keeps in-frame clones, though not all of them. The top ten hold about a quarter of the sample, which has about 48,000 clones, about 93% seen once. The sequencing input was PBMCs. These receptors originate from a woman between 50 and 59 years old with head and neck cancer.

The rearrangement joins TRBV9 to TRBJ1-2, with D possibly matching TRBD1 (6 bases). Germline values: CDR1 SGDLS, CDR2 YYNGEE. CDR3 size: 13 residues. With 3 bases removed from V and 2 bases from J, the gap between germline ends came to 8 bases. The DNA for the CDR3 is TGTGCCAGCAGCGCTGGGACAAACTATGGCTACACCTTC. Translated, it gives CASSAGTNYGYTF.

The V and J genes are TRBV14 and TRBJ1-2; 7 bases fit TRBD1. Losses at the gene ends were 3 bases for V and 4 bases for J; bases not matched to a gene: 8. The CDR3 contains 15 residues. CDR1 and CDR2 (germline): SGHDN, FVKESK. CDR3 in DNA: TGTGCCAGCAGCCAGGGGGGACAGTACATCTATGGCTACACCTTC. It yields the protein CASSQGGQYIYGYTF. Combining the CDR3 with reference TRBV14 and TRBJ1-2 gives the whole variable domain EAGVTQFPSHSVIEKGQTVTLRCDPISGHDNLYWYRRVMGKEIKFLLHFVKESKQDESGMPNNRFLAERTGGTYSTLKVQPAELEDSGVYFCASSQGGQYIYGYTFGSGTRLTVV.

The gene calls are TRBV2 and TRBJ1-5; 12 bases agree with TRBD1. V lost 8 bases and J lost 4; bases outside the gene matches: 15. Per the germline V gene, CDR1 is SNHLY and CDR2 is FYNNEI. This CDR3 has 18 residues. DNA for the CDR3: TGTGCCAGCGCCAGAAAGGGGACAGGGGGCTTCGGGAATCAGCCCCAGCATTTT. Translated: CASARKGTGGFGNQPQHF.

The CDR3 DNA is TGTGCCAGCAGTCCTGGACAGGGCCACTCCACCAATCAGCCCCAGCATTTT. It specifies CASSPGQGHSTNQPQHF. The genes are TRBV28 and TRBJ1-5, with 8 bases matching TRBD1. CDR1 and CDR2 from the germline V gene are MDHEN and SYDVKM. This CDR3 comprises 17 residues. The junction had 12 bases not matched to a gene; V was cut back by 5 bases and J by 3 bases.

The chain couples TRBV4-3 to TRBJ1-3, with D unresolved. CDR1 is LGHNA, CDR2 YSLEER, per germline. The CDR3 spans 15 residues. V lost 1 base to trimming and J lost 2 bases, with 9 bases between them. Here the CDR3 DNA reads TGCGCCAGCAGCCAAGCATATGTTACTGGAAACACCATATATTTT. Translated: CASSQAYVTGNTIYF.

The rearrangement uses TRBV11-2 and TRBJ2-1; TRBD2 matches at 8 bases. J lost 2 bases, V lost 1 base, and 4 bases had no gene match. The CDR3 length is 16 residues. CDR1 SGHAT and CDR2 FQNNGV come from the germline V gene. The CDR3 region is CASSLVSGATYNEQFF. The CDR3 coding sequence is TGTGCCAGCAGCTTAGTTAGCGGGGCCACCTACAATGAGCAGTTCTTC.

In this sample, this clone turned up once. This sequence joins TRBV9 and TRBJ2-2; 7 bases match TRBD1. The germline CDR1 and CDR2 sequences are SGDLS and YYNGEE. The CDR3 consists of 14 residues. With V trimmed by 4 bases and J by 7 bases, 7 bases remained unmatched. Here the CDR3 reads CASSRQGLGGELFF. The CDR3 bases are TGTGCCAGCAGCCGACAGGGTCTGGGCGGGGAGCTGTTTTTT.

The chain uses TRBV19 and TRBJ1-1, with TRBD1 matching over 7 bases. Trimming cost V 5 bases and J 1 base; bases outside gene matches: 7. From germline, CDR1 is LNHDA and CDR2 SQIVND (reference sequence). The CDR3 extends over 15 amino acids. In DNA form, the CDR3 reads TGTGCCAGTAGTTTGACAGGGACTCAGAACACTGAAGCTTTCTTT. It specifies CASSLTGTQNTEAFF.

This sequence joins TRBV5-4 and TRBJ1-6, with D uncertain. This CDR3 has 17 amino acids. The germline gives CDR1 SGHNT, CDR2 YYREEE (reference sequence). Trimming stripped 5 bases from V and 7 bases from J, with 22 bases between. CDR3 in DNA: TGTGCCAGCAGTGATAGGGCAGGACTCTTTGAGAATTCACCCCTCCACTTT. Translated: CASSDRAGLFENSPLHF.

The chain uses TRBV7-8 and TRBJ2-3; 13 bases agree with TRBD2. Germline loops: CDR1 SGHVS, CDR2 FQNEAQ. V shed 5 bases and J 4 bases; nucleotides not matched to a gene: 6. The CDR3 is 16 residues long. The CDR3 spells CASSLGTSGNPDTQYF. The CDR3 nucleotides read TGTGCCAGCAGCCTTGGGACTAGCGGGAATCCAGATACGCAGTATTTT.

This chain connects TRBV6-4 to TRBJ1-1, with D unresolved. The V and J ends lost 7 bases and 0 bases respectively, with 21 bases between them. Germline assignment: CDR1 MRHNA and CDR2 SNTAGT. The CDR3 sequence is 17 residues long. DNA for the CDR3: TGTGCCAGCACCCGATCGAAAGTTTACTACATGAACACTGAAGCTTTCTTT. Protein product: CASTRSKVYYMNTEAFF.

J is TRBJ2-5 and V is TRBV6-6, with D hard to call. Germline CDR1 and CDR2: MNHNY and SVGAGI (reference sequence). V was cut by 6 bases and J by 4 bases, with 18 bases left in between. The CDR3 has 15 amino acids. CDR3 in DNA: TGTGCCAGCAGCTCCACCGGCTACCCTCCAGAGACCCAGTACTTC. Translation: CASSSTGYPPETQYF.

This chain uses TRBV27 with TRBJ2-5; possible D gene TRBD2, 7 bases. This CDR3 region has 13 residues. The V gene lost 8 bases and the J gene lost 2 bases, with 12 bases spanning the gap. Germline-derived CDR1 and CDR2 are MNHEY and SMNVEV (reference sequence). The CDR3: CASWRGGQETQYF. The CDR3 coding sequence is TGTGCCAGCTGGAGGGGGGGACAAGAGACCCAGTACTTC.

The genes are TRBV5-8 and TRBJ1-1; D is unresolved. CDR3 length equals 15 residues. Trimming took 0 bases from V and 1 from J, leaving 10 bases between them. The germline V gene has CDR1 SGHTS and CDR2 YDEGEE. CDR3 in DNA: TGTGCCAGCAGCTTGGGGGTAGGGCGGAACACTGAAGCTTTCTTT. Amino acid sequence: CASSLGVGRNTEAFF.

The V and J genes are TRBV4-1 and TRBJ2-5; 8 bases map to TRBD2. Germline V gives CDR1 MGHRA, CDR2 YSYEKL. V lost 4 bases to trimming and J lost 7 bases; unmatched junction nucleotides: 11. The CDR3 contains 15 residues. The CDR3 coding sequence is TGCGCCAGCAGCCTCTTACTAGCGGTATCTGGGACCCAGTACTTC. It translates to CASSLLLAVSGTQYF.

This clone appeared a single time. The V and J genes are TRBV19 and TRBJ1-2; D not certain. Trimming removed 4 bases from V and 4 bases from J, with 10 bases in between. The CDR3 sequence is 13 residues long. The V gene's germline CDR1 is LNHDA and CDR2 SQIVND (reference sequence). The CDR3 DNA reads as TGTGCCAGTAGTAGATCAGTCCCCTATGGCTACACCTTC. This gives the protein CASSRSVPYGYTF.

This chain connects TRBV3-1 (or the pseudogene TRBV3-2) to TRBJ2-1; 13 bases match TRBD2. The CDR3 extends over 15 amino acids. Germline V lookup: CDR1 LGHDT, CDR2 YNNKEL (reference sequence). After removal of 1 base from V and 9 bases from J, the junction contained 3 bases not matched to a gene. In DNA form, the CDR3 reads TGTGCCAGCAGCCAAGCTACTAGCGGGGGGGGTGAGCAGTTCTTC. Translation: CASSQATSGGGEQFF.